These 23 T cell receptor beta chains were sequenced from one sample in a study of cytomegalovirus exposure and HLA in healthy donors. Primers: 60 Vbeta forward and 13 Jbeta reverse. Sequencing was performed with immunoSEQ multiplex PCR; in TCRdb, only in-frame clones are kept and a portion is missing. Among 150,000 to 200,000 clones listed, approximately 72% were seen once. Sequencing used PBMCs. The receptor source for this set is a female donor in good health and CMV-seronegative.

The V gene is TRBV30, the J gene TRBJ1-1, with 11 bases matching TRBD1. CDR1 is GTSNPN and CDR2 is SVGIG in the germline V gene (reference sequence). CDR3 length equals 14 residues. With V trimmed by 7 bases and J by 1 base, 5 bases remained unmatched. For the CDR3, the DNA is TGTGCCTTTCGGACAGGGGGCCAGAACACTGAAGCTTTCTTT. Encoded protein: CAFRTGGQNTEAFF.

The chain is built from TRBV28 and TRBJ1-5; possible D gene TRBD1, 5 bases. V was cut by 4 bases and J by 3 bases, with 7 bases left in between. CDR1 and CDR2 from the germline V gene are MDHEN and SYDVKM. The CDR3 has 13 amino acids. The CDR3 DNA sequence: TGTGCCAGCAGTTCAGGGATCAATCAGCCCCAGCATTTT. As protein: CASSSGINQPQHF.

This sequence joins TRBV10-3 and TRBJ2-3; 8 nucleotides align to TRBD2. The CDR3 loop spans 15 amino acids. J was trimmed by 3 bases and V by 4 bases; bases with no gene match: 6. CDR1 is ENHRY, CDR2 SYGVKD, per germline. The CDR3 sequence is CAISGTGGHTDTQYF. The CDR3 nucleotides are TGTGCCATCAGTGGTACGGGGGGGCATACAGATACGCAGTATTTT.

A single count supports this clone. The rearrangement uses TRBV29-1 and TRBJ2-7; D is possibly TRBD1 (5 bases). The V gene lost 6 bases and the J gene lost 1 base, with 13 bases spanning the gap. The CDR3 is 13 amino acids. CDR1 SQVTM and CDR2 ANQGSEA come from the germline V gene. DNA for the CDR3: TGCAGCGTGGTAGGGGCCGCATCCTACGAGCAGTACTTC. It yields the protein CSVVGAASYEQYF.

The rearrangement joins TRBV5-1 to TRBJ2-5, with 11 nucleotides matching TRBD1. Per germline, CDR1 SGHRS and CDR2 YFSETQ. CDR3 length equals 15 residues. J gave up 4 bases and V 4 bases, and 6 bases lay outside the gene matches. The CDR3 region has the DNA TGCGCCAGCAGCATAGGACAGGGGGCGCGAGAGACCCAGTACTTC. Translating it yields CASSIGQGARETQYF.

The count of this clone is one. V and J are TRBV29-1 and TRBJ2-7; possible D gene TRBD2, 6 bases. The ends were cut back, 4 bases at V and 4 bases at J, with 14 bases in the middle. This CDR3 has 13 residues. CDR1 and CDR2 (germline): SQVTM, ANQGSEA. The CDR3 region is CSVGGNRGYEQYF. The DNA of the CDR3 is TGCAGCGTTGGGGGGAATCGGGGGTACGAGCAGTACTTC.

This clone was seen a handful of times. J is TRBJ1-1 and V is TRBV10-3; tentative D call: TRBD1 (6 bases). Between the trimmed V and J ends, which lost 6 bases and 1 base, there was a span of 9 bases. The CDR3 sequence is 13 residues long. In germline, CDR1 is ENHRY, CDR2 SYGVKD. CDR3 loop: CAIRRTENTEAFF. DNA for the CDR3: TGTGCCATCAGAAGGACAGAGAACACTGAAGCTTTCTTT.

The chain has TRBV5-4 and TRBJ2-3; D is uncertain. V dropped 2 bases and J dropped 2 bases, with 3 bases sitting between them. Germline V lookup: CDR1 SGHNT, CDR2 YYREEE (reference sequence). The CDR3 covers 12 residues. This chain's CDR3 is CASSFYTDTQYF. As DNA, the CDR3 is TGTGCCAGCAGCTTTTACACAGATACGCAGTATTTT.

A few counts support this clone. The genes are TRBV7-2 and TRBJ1-2; D possibly corresponds to TRBD1 (5 bases). Trimming took off 7 bases at V and 5 bases at J, with 17 bases between the two ends. CDR1 and CDR2 (germline): SGHTA, FQGNSA. CDR3 size: 14 residues. The CDR3 region is CASTIKGQTYGYTF. CDR3 nucleotides: TGTGCCAGCACCATAAAAGGACAAACGTATGGCTACACCTTC.

This chain connects TRBV4-2 to TRBJ2-7, with D tentatively TRBD1 (5 bases). The V gene's germline CDR1 is LGHNA and CDR2 YNFKEQ. V dropped 1 base and J dropped 3 bases, with 19 bases sitting between them. This CDR3 is 17 amino acids long. The chain's CDR3 is CASSQVSGQVGLYEQYF. The DNA for the CDR3 is TGTGCCAGCAGCCAAGTCTCCGGGCAGGTGGGGCTCTACGAGCAGTACTTC.

This chain uses TRBV5-4 with TRBJ2-4; D is unclear. This CDR3 region has 13 residues. Germline assignment: CDR1 SGHNT and CDR2 YYREEE (reference sequence). V dropped 3 bases and J dropped 8 bases, with 12 bases sitting between them. Written as DNA, the CDR3 is TGTGCCAGCAGCTGGTTCGGTGAGGACATTCAGTACTTC. Translation gives CASSWFGEDIQYF. Using reference TRBV5-4 and TRBJ2-4 for the parts outside the CDR3, the full variable domain is ETGVTQSPTHLIKTRGQQVTLRCSSQSGHNTVSWYQQALGQGPQFIFQYYREEENGRGNFPPRFSGLQFPNYSSELNVNALELDDSALYLCASSWFGEDIQYFGAGTRLSVL.

The chain is built from TRBV18 and TRBJ1-2; unclear D gene. The germline V gene has CDR1 KGHSH and CDR2 LQKENI. The CDR3 is 14 amino acids. Trimming took off 3 bases at V and 4 bases at J, with 12 bases between the two ends. The CDR3 reads CASSPMEGVYGYTF. The CDR3 coding sequence is TGTGCCAGCTCACCCATGGAGGGAGTCTATGGCTACACCTTC.

Here the CDR3 DNA reads TGTGCCAGCAGCCAAGTTGGGTTAGGTGGGAGCTCGGAGACCCAGTACTTC. Translated: CASSQVGLGGSSETQYF. This chain links TRBV4-2 with TRBJ2-5; tentatively, D is TRBD2 (5 bases). V lost 1 base and J 5 bases, leaving 20 bases between the germline ends. Looked up from germline, CDR1 is LGHNA and CDR2 is YNFKEQ. This CDR3 has 17 residues.

The gene calls are TRBV2 and TRBJ2-7; 7 bases line up with TRBD1. The CDR3 is 15 residues long. Germline loops: CDR1 SNHLY, CDR2 FYNNEI. With V trimmed by 9 bases and J by 3 bases, 14 bases remained unmatched. The CDR3, as DNA: TGTGCCAGTTCCTCATCGACAGGGTTAAACTACGAGCAGTACTTC. It translates to CASSSSTGLNYEQYF. The full variable domain, rest sourced from reference TRBV2 and TRBJ2-7, is EPEVTQTPSHQVTQMGQEVILRCVPISNHLYFYWYRQILGQKVEFLVSFYNNEISEKSEIFDDQFSVERPDGSNFTLKIRSTKLEDSAMYFCASSSSTGLNYEQYFGPGTRLTVT.

This clone was observed once. The chain is built from TRBV29-1 and TRBJ1-1, with D possibly matching TRBD1 (5 bases). Between the trimmed V and J ends, which lost 3 bases and 5 bases, there was a span of 16 bases. The germline gives CDR1 SQVTM, CDR2 ANQGSEA. The CDR3 runs 14 residues. The CDR3 bases are TGCAGCGTTGATGCCAGCTCGGGGGGGACTGAAGCTTTCTTT. It codes for CSVDASSGGTEAFF.

This chain connects TRBV5-1 to TRBJ2-2, with D possibly being TRBD1 (6 bases). V lost 5 bases and J 11 bases, leaving 16 bases between the germline ends. CDR1 is SGHRS, CDR2 YFSETQ, per germline. The CDR3 contains 13 residues. The CDR3 DNA reads TGCGCCAGCAGTGGGACACCCTCGGTCGAGCTGTTTTTT. The encoded protein is CASSGTPSVELFF.

The chain employs TRBV5-6 and TRBJ2-7; TRBD1 agrees at 10 bases. CDR1 is SGHDT and CDR2 is YYEEEE in the germline V gene. Trimming cost V 4 bases and J 5 bases; bases outside gene matches: 6. The CDR3 has 14 amino acids. The CDR3: CASSRQGAWDEQYF. In DNA, the CDR3 is TGTGCCAGCAGCCGACAGGGGGCTTGGGACGAGCAGTACTTC.

The chain links TRBV5-1 to TRBJ2-1; TRBD2 agrees at 13 bases. The length of the CDR3 is 19 residues. The V gene's germline CDR1 is SGHRS and CDR2 YFSETQ. The junction had 7 bases not matched to a gene; V was cut back by 1 base and J by 0 bases. The CDR3 DNA reads TGCGCCAGCAGCTTGACTAGCGGGAGGGCCGAGCTCTCCTACAATGAGCAGTTCTTC. Translated: CASSLTSGRAELSYNEQFF.

The V and J genes are TRBV2 and TRBJ1-2; 9 bases map to TRBD1. The CDR3 spans 14 residues. V was pared by 6 bases and J by 2 bases, with 4 bases of the junction left unmatched. The germline V gene has CDR1 SNHLY and CDR2 FYNNEI. CDR3 residues: CASSSDRGNYGYTF. The CDR3 DNA follows: TGTGCCAGCAGCAGTGACAGGGGGAACTATGGCTACACCTTC. The full variable domain, rest sourced from reference TRBV2 and TRBJ1-2, is EPEVTQTPSHQVTQMGQEVILRCVPISNHLYFYWYRQILGQKVEFLVSFYNNEISEKSEIFDDQFSVERPDGSNFTLKIRSTKLEDSAMYFCASSSDRGNYGYTFGSGTRLTVV.

The V and J genes are TRBV7-3 and TRBJ2-7, with 9 positions matching TRBD2. The CDR3 loop spans 16 amino acids. CDR1 and CDR2 (germline): SGHTA, FQGTGA. The V segment lost 1 base and the J segment 6 bases; nucleotides outside the gene matches: 10. The chain's CDR3 is CASSLNGGRAGFEQYF. CDR3 nucleotide sequence: TGTGCCAGCAGCTTAAACGGCGGGAGGGCCGGATTCGAGCAGTACTTC.

V is TRBV5-1 and J is TRBJ1-2; a weak D match, TRBD1 (5 bases). This CDR3 region has 12 residues. Per the germline V gene, CDR1 is SGHRS and CDR2 is YFSETQ. Between the trimmed V and J ends, which lost 4 bases and 6 bases, there was a span of 10 bases. CDR3 in DNA: TGCGCCAGCAGCGTGGACAATCATGGCTACACCTTC. It translates to CASSVDNHGYTF.

The chain combines TRBV27 with TRBJ1-3; unclear D gene. The length of the CDR3 is 18 residues. V gave up 4 bases and J gave up 1 base, with 20 bases separating them. The germline V gene encodes CDR1 MNHEY and CDR2 SMNVEV (reference sequence). CDR3 in DNA: TGTGCCAGCAGTTCTTCACCGGGTCCTCGGGAGTCTGGAAACACCATATATTTT. Protein product: CASSSSPGPRESGNTIYF.

This clone came up a few times. The gene calls are TRBV5-6 and TRBJ1-1; D might be TRBD1 (5 bases). V lost 3 bases and J lost 7, with 10 bases in between. The CDR3 is 12 amino acids. The germline V gene has CDR1 SGHDT and CDR2 YYEEEE. The CDR3 nucleotides are TGTGCCAGCAGCTCGGTACAGGTTGAAGCTTTCTTT. Protein product: CASSSVQVEAFF.